These 11 T cell receptor beta chains originate from one sample sequenced in a study of blood T cell repertoires in COVID-19 (dated by TCRdb to 2019 to 2021). Library preparation used the immunoSEQ multiplex PCR assay. This is the immuneACCESS table as TCRdb keeps it, with only in-frame sequences that have V and J called. A part of the clones is gone; compared with another copy, unresolved V genes explain less than half, and the rest is unexplained. This sample gives 90,000 or so clones in total; approximately 88% of them show up just once. Together, the top ten hold about 3.4% of the sample. Sequenced input: peripheral blood. These receptor sequences come from a woman aged 70-85 years with acute or convalescent COVID-19.

The chain carries TRBV6-5 and TRBJ2-4; D gene uncertain. V lost 6 bases and J 7 bases, leaving 16 bases between the germline ends. In germline, CDR1 is MNHEY, CDR2 SVGAGI. The CDR3 consists of 14 residues. This chain's CDR3 is CASRPNELSNIQYF. CDR3 coding DNA: TGTGCCAGCAGGCCGAACGAACTATCGAACATTCAGTACTTC.

The chain is built from TRBV7-9 and TRBJ1-1, with 7 bases aligning to TRBD1. The CDR3 totals 14 residues. Germline V gene data show CDR1 as SEHNR and CDR2 as FQNEAQ (reference sequence). The ends lost 3 bases at V and 11 bases at J; junction bases unmatched: 12. DNA of the CDR3: TGTGCCAGCAGCTTTATTACCCGGGACAGTCAGGCTTTCTTT. As protein: CASSFITRDSQAFF.

The CDR3 DNA is TGTGCCAGTAGAAGAACCAGGACAGGGTTCGCGAACACTGAAGCTTTCTTT. Its translation: CASRRTRTGFANTEAFF. The gene calls are TRBV19 and TRBJ1-1, with 8 positions matching TRBD1. The ends lost 6 bases at V and 1 base at J; junction bases unmatched: 13. The CDR3 sequence is 17 residues long. Germline-derived CDR1 and CDR2 are LNHDA and SQIVND (reference sequence). Using reference TRBV19 and TRBJ1-1 for the parts outside the CDR3, the full variable domain is DGGITQSPKYLFRKEGQNVTLSCEQNLNHDAMYWYRQDPGQGLRLIYYSQIVNDFQKGDIAEGYSVSREKKESFPLTVTSAQKNPTAFYLCASRRTRTGFANTEAFFGQGTRLTVV.

V gene TRBV11-2 combines with J gene TRBJ2-7, with 9 bases aligning to TRBD2. Germline lookup yields CDR1 SGHAT and CDR2 FQNNGV. V was pared by 3 bases and J by 2 bases, with 8 bases of the junction left unmatched. CDR3 length: 16 amino acids. CDR3 DNA: TGTGCCAGCAGCTTTACCCTAGCGGGAAGAACCTACGAGCAGTACTTC. The encoded protein is CASSFTLAGRTYEQYF. The full variable domain, completed using reference TRBV11-2 and TRBJ2-7, is EAGVAQSPRYKIIEKRQSVAFWCNPISGHATLYWYQQILGQGPKLLIQFQNNGVVDDSQLPKDRFSAERLKGVDSTLKIQPAKLEDSAVYLCASSFTLAGRTYEQYFGPGTRLTVT.

The chain employs TRBV10-1 and TRBJ1-6, with D unresolved. The CDR3 loop spans 14 amino acids. V lost 4 bases to trimming and J lost 1 base, with 5 bases between them. Germline V lookup: CDR1 WNHNN, CDR2 SYGVQD (reference sequence). The CDR3, as DNA: TGCGCCAGCAGTGCCGGGTCCTATAATTCACCCCTCCACTTT. It encodes CASSAGSYNSPLHF.

The chain couples TRBV6-4 to TRBJ1-1; D possibly corresponds to TRBD1 (6 bases). This CDR3 is 15 amino acids long. Deletions cut 3 bases from V and 10 bases from J, with 21 bases between. Germline assignment: CDR1 MRHNA and CDR2 SNTAGT. CDR3 loop: CASSEQGNGFSGAFF. The CDR3 DNA sequence: TGTGCCAGCAGTGAACAGGGAAACGGGTTTTCAGGAGCTTTCTTT.

V and J are TRBV18 and TRBJ2-1; possibly TRBD2 for D (5 bases). CDR1 and CDR2 (germline): KGHSH, LQKENI. V lost 5 bases to trimming and J lost 6 bases, with 8 bases between them. The CDR3 is made up of 12 amino acids. CDR3 sequence (DNA): TGTGCCAGCTCATCAACTAGCAATGAGCAGTTCTTC. Translating gives CASSSTSNEQFF.

This clone was counted a single time. V is TRBV27 and J is TRBJ1-1; 7 bases align to TRBD1. After removal of 0 bases from V and 2 bases from J, the junction contained 9 bases not matched to a gene. The germline gives CDR1 MNHEY, CDR2 SMNVEV (reference sequence). The CDR3 runs 17 residues. CDR3 sequence reads: CASSLSQGTVGNTEAFF. CDR3 in DNA: TGTGCCAGCAGTTTATCCCAGGGGACAGTCGGAAACACTGAAGCTTTCTTT.

The V gene is TRBV9, the J gene TRBJ2-2; 10 bases match TRBD1. There are 16 residues in the CDR3. V gave up 1 base and J gave up 5 bases; unmatched junction bases: 5. In germline, CDR1 is SGDLS, CDR2 YYNGEE. The CDR3 nucleotides read TGTGCCAGCAGCGTAAGGGACAGGGGAGAAACCGGGGAGCTGTTTTTT. Encoded protein: CASSVRDRGETGELFF.

The chain recombines TRBV11-2 with TRBJ1-1; a weak D match, TRBD1 (5 bases). Germline lookup yields CDR1 SGHAT and CDR2 FQNNGV. This CDR3 spans 15 amino acids. V was pared by 5 bases and J by 0 bases, with 13 bases between. The CDR3 region has the DNA TGTGCCAGCAGCGACCCCAGGGTCCTGAACACTGAAGCTTTCTTT. Translation: CASSDPRVLNTEAFF.

The J gene is TRBJ2-4, the V gene TRBV7-8; TRBD2 matches 13 bases. CDR3 length: 18 amino acids. Germline CDR1 reads SGHVS; CDR2 reads FQNEAQ. J lost 3 bases, V lost 5 bases, and 10 bases had no gene match. This chain's CDR3 is CASSLGLAGVGGKNIQYF. CDR3 DNA sequence: TGTGCCAGCAGCCTCGGACTAGCGGGAGTGGGGGGCAAAAACATTCAGTACTTC.